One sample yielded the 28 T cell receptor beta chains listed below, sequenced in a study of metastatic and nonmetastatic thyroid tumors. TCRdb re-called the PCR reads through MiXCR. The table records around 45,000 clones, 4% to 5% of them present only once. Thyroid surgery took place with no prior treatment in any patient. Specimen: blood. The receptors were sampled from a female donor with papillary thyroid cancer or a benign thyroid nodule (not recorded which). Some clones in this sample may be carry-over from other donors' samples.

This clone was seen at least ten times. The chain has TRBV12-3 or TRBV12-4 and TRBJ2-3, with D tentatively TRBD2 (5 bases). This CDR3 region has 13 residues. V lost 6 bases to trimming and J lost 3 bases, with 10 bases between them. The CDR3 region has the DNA TGTGCCAGCAGGTCTCGAGGGACAGATACGCAGTATTTT. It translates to CASRSRGTDTQYF.

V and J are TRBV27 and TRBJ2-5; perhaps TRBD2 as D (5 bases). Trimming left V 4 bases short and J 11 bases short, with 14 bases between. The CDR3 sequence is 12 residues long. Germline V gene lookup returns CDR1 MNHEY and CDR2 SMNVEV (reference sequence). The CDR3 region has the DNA TGTGCCAGCAGTTCTCGGACTTCCTCTCAGTACTTC. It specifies CASSSRTSSQYF.

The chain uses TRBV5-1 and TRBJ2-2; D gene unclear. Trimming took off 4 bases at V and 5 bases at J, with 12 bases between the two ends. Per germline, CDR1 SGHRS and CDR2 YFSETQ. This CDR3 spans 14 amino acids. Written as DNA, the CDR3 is TGCGCCAGCAGCCTGGTGGGCGCAACCGGGGAGCTGTTTTTT. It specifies CASSLVGATGELFF.

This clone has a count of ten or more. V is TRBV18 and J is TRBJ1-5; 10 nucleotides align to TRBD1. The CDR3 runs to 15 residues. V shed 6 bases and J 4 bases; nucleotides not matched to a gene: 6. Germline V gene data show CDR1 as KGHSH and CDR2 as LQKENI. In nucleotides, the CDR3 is TGTGCCAGCTCGGGACAGGGGTTTACGAATCAGCCCCAGCATTTT. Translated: CASSGQGFTNQPQHF.

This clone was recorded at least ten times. The CDR3 region is CASSSGQVSYEQYF. The CDR3 DNA is TGCGCCAGCAGCTCCGGACAGGTCTCCTACGAGCAGTACTTC. The chain carries TRBV5-1 and TRBJ2-7; 7 bases match TRBD1. After removal of 3 bases from V and 0 bases from J, the junction contained 3 bases not matched to a gene. There are 14 residues in the CDR3. The germline V gene has CDR1 SGHRS and CDR2 YFSETQ.

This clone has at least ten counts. Here the CDR3 DNA reads TGTGCCAGCAGCTTAGATCGTCTAGGGGTCTCCTACGAGCAGTACTTC. Amino acid sequence: CASSLDRLGVSYEQYF. The V and J genes are TRBV11-2 and TRBJ2-7, with D possibly being TRBD1 (5 bases). V was pared by 0 bases and J by 0 bases, with 12 bases between. CDR1 is SGHAT and CDR2 is FQNNGV in the germline V gene. The CDR3 length is 16 residues.

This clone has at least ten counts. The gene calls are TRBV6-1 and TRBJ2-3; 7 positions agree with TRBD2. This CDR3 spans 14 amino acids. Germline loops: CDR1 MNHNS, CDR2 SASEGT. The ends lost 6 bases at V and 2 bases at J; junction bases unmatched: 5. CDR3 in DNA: TGTGCCAGCAGCCCTAGCGGACACACAGATACGCAGTATTTT. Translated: CASSPSGHTDTQYF.

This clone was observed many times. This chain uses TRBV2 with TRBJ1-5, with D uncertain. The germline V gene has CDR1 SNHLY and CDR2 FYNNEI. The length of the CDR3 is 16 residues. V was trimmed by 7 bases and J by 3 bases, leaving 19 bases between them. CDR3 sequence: CASTYGMASLNQPQHF. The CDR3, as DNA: TGTGCCAGCACCTACGGCATGGCCAGCCTCAATCAGCCCCAGCATTTT. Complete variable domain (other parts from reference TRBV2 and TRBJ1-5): EPEVTQTPSHQVTQMGQEVILRCVPISNHLYFYWYRQILGQKVEFLVSFYNNEISEKSEIFDDQFSVERPDGSNFTLKIRSTKLEDSAMYFCASTYGMASLNQPQHFGDGTRLSIL.

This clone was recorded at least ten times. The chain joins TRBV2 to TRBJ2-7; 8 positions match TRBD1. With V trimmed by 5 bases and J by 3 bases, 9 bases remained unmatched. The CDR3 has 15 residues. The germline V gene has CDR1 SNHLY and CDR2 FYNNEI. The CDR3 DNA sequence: TGTGCCAGCAGTCGGGACAGGCCTCCTTTCTACGAGCAGTACTTC. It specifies CASSRDRPPFYEQYF.

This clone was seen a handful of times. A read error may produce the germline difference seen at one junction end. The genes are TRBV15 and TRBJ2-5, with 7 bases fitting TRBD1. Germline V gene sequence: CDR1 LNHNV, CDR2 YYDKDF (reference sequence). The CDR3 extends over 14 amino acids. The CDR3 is CATSRRQGQETQCF. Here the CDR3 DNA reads TGTGCCACCAGCAGGAGACAGGGCCAAGAGACCCAGTGCTTC.

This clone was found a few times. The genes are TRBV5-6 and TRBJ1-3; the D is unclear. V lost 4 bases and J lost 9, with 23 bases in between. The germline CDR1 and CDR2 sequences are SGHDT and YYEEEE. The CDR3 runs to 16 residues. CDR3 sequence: CASSALPQRTGSTIYF. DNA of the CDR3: TGTGCCAGCAGCGCTTTACCCCAGAGAACTGGATCCACCATATATTTT.

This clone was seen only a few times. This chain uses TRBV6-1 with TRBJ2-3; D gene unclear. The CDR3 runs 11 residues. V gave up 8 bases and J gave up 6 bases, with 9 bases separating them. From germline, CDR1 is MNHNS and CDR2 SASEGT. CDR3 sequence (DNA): TGTGCCAGCGGAGATCGGGATACGCAGTATTTT. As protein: CASGDRDTQYF.

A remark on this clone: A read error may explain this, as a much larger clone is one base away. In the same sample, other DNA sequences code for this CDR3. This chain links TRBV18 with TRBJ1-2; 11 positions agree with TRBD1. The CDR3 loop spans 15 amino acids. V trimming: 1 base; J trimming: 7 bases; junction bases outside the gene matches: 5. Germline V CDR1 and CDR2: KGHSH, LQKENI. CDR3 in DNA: TGTGCCAGCTCACCACGTAGGACAGGGGGCGGTGGCTACACCTTC. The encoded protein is CASSPRRTGGGGYTF.

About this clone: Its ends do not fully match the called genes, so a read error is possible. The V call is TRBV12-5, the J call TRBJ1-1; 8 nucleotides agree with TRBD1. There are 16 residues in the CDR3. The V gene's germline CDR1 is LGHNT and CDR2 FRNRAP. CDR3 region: CASGLEQGAGVTEGSF. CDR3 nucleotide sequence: TGTGCTAGTGGTTTGGAGCAGGGGGCGGGGGTCACTGAAGGTTCCTTT.

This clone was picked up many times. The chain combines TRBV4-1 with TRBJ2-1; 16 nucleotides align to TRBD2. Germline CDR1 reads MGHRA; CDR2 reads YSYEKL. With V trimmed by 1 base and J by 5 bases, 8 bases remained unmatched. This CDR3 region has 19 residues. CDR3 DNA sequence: TGCGCCAGCAGCCAAGCGGGACTAGCGGGAGGGCCGGCTAACAATGAGCAGTTCTTC. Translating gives CASSQAGLAGGPANNEQFF.

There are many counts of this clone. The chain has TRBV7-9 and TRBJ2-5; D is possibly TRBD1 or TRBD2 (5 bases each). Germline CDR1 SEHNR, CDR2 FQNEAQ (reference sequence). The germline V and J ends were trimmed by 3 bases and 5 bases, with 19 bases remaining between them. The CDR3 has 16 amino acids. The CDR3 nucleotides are TGTGCCAGCAGCTTGATACCGGGACCGCGCGGGGAGACCCAGTACTTC. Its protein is CASSLIPGPRGETQYF.

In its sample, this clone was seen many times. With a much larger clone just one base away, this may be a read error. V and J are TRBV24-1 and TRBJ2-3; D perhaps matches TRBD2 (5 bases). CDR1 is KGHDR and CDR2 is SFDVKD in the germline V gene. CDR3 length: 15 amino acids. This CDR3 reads CAASEPTQAGDTQYF. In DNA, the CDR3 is TGTGCCGCCAGTGAACCAACCCAGGCGGGAGATACGCAGTATTTT.

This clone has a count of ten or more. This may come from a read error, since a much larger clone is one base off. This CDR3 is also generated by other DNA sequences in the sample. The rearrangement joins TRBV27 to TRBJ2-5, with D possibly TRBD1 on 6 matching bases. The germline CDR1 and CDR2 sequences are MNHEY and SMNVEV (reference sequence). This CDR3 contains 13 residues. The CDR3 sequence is CASFDRTQETQYF. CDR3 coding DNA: TGCGCCAGCTTCGACAGGACTCAAGAGACCCAGTACTTC.

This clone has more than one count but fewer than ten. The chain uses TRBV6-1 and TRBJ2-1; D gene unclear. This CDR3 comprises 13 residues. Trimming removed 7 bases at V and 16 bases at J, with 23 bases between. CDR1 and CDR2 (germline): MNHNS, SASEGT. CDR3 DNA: TGTGCCAGCACTGCCCTAGGGAACAATGCGCAATTCTTC. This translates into CASTALGNNAQFF.

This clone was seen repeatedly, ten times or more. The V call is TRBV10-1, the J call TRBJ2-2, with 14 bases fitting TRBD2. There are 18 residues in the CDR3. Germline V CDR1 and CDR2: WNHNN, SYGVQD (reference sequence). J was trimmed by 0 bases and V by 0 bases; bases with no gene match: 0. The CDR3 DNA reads TGCGCCAGCAGTGAGTCGACTAGCGGGAGGGCGAACACCGGGGAGCTGTTTTTT. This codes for CASSESTSGRANTGELFF.

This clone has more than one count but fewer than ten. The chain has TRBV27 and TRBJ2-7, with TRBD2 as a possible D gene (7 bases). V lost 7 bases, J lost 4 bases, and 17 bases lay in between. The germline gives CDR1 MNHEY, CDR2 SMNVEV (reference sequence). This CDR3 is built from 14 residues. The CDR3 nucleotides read TGTGCCAGCATTTCGAGGGGGGGGTTTTACGAGCAGTACTTC. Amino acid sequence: CASISRGGFYEQYF.

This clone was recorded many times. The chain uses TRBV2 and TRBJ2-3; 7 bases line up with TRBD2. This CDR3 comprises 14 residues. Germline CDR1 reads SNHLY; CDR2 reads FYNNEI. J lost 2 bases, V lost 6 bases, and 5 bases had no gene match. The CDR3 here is CASRGGLITDTQYF. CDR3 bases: TGTGCCAGCAGGGGGGGACTAATCACAGATACGCAGTATTTT. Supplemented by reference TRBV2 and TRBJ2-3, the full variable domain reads EPEVTQTPSHQVTQMGQEVILRCVPISNHLYFYWYRQILGQKVEFLVSFYNNEISEKSEIFDDQFSVERPDGSNFTLKIRSTKLEDSAMYFCASRGGLITDTQYFGPGTRLTVL.

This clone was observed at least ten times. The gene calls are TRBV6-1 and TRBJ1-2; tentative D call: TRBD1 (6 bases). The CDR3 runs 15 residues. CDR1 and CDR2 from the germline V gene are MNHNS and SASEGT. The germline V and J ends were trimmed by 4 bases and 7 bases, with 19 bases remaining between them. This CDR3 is CASSVGLEGVGGYTF. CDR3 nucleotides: TGTGCCAGCAGTGTTGGGTTGGAGGGGGTCGGTGGCTACACCTTC.

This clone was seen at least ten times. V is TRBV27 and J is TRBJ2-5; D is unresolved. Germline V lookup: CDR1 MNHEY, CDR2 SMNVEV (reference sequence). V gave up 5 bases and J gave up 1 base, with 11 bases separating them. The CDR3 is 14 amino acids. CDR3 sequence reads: CASSPVTPQETQYF. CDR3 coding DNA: TGTGCCAGCAGTCCAGTCACCCCCCAAGAGACCCAGTACTTC.

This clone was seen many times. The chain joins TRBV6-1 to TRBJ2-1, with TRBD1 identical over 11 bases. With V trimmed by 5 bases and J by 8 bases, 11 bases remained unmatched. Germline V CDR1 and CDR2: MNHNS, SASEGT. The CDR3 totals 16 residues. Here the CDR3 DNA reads TGTGCCAGCAGTTACGGGCTCAGGGACAGGGGGTATGAGCAGTTCTTC. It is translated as CASSYGLRDRGYEQFF.

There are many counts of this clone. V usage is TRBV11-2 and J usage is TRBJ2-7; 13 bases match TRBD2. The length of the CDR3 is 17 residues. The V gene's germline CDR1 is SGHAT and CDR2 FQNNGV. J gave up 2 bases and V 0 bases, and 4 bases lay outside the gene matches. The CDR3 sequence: CASSLDPGLAGPYEQYF. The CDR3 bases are TGTGCCAGCAGCTTAGACCCGGGACTAGCGGGGCCCTACGAGCAGTACTTC. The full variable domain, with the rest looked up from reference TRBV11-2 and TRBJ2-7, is EAGVAQSPRYKIIEKRQSVAFWCNPISGHATLYWYQQILGQGPKLLIQFQNNGVVDDSQLPKDRFSAERLKGVDSTLKIQPAKLEDSAVYLCASSLDPGLAGPYEQYFGPGTRLTVT.

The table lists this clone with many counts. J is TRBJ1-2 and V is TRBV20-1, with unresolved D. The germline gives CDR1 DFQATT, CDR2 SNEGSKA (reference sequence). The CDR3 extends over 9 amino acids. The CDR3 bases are TGCAGGGAAACCCATGGCTACACCTTC. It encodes CRETHGYTF.

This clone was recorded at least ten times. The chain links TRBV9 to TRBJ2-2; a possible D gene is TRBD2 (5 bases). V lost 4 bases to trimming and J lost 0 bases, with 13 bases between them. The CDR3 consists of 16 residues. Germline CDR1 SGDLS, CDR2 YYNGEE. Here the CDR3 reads CASSPAAGPNTGELFF. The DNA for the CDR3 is TGTGCCAGCAGCCCCGCTGCGGGCCCGAACACCGGGGAGCTGTTTTTT.